This section outlines one T cell receptor (beta chain) sequence together with its context. This entry is derived from a study of T cell responses to AZD1222 COVID-19 vaccine. The CDR3 sequence is 11 residues long. Looked up from germline, CDR1 is LNHDA and CDR2 is SQIVND (reference sequence). The V end was cut by 5 bases, the J end by 4 bases, with 5 bases between. Measured with immunoSEQ multiplex PCR; TCRdb has only the in-frame clones, and not every one. Of fewer than 120,000 clones in the sample, around 90% were seen once. The specimen comprised peripheral blood, sampled on day 0 of AZD1222 vaccination. This clonotype originated in an adult in good health. The rearrangement joins TRBV19 to TRBJ2-5; D call uncertain. CDR3 in amino acids: CASSGVETQYF. CDR3 coding DNA: TGTGCCAGTAGTGGAGTAGAGACCCAGTACTTC.